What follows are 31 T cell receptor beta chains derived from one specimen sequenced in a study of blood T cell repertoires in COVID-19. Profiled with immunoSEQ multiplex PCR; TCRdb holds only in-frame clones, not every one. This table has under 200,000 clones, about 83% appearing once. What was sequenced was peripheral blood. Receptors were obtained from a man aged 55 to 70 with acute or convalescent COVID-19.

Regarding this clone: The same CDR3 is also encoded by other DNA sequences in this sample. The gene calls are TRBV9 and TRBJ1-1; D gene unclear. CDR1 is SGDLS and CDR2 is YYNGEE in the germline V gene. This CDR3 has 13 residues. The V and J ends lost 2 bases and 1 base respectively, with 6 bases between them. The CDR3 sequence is CASSVGPNTEAFF. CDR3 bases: TGTGCCAGCAGCGTTGGGCCGAACACTGAAGCTTTCTTT.

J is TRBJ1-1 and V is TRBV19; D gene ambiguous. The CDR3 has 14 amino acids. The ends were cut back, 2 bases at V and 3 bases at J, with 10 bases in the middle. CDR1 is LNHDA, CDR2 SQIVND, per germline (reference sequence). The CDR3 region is CASSIRVGDTEAFF. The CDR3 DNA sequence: TGTGCCAGTAGTATAAGGGTCGGGGACACTGAAGCTTTCTTT.

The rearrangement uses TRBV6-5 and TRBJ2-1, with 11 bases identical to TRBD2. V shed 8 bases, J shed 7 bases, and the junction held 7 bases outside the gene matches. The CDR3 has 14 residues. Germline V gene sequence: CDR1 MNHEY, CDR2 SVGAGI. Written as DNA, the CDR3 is TGTGCCAGCCGTAGCGGGGGGGCCCGGAATGAGCAGTTCTTC. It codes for CASRSGGARNEQFF.

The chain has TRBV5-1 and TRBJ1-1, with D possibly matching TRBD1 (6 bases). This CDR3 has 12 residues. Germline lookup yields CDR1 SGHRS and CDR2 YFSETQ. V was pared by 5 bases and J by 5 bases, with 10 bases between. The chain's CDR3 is CASREGGTEAFF. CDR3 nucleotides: TGCGCCAGCAGGGAAGGGGGAACTGAAGCTTTCTTT.

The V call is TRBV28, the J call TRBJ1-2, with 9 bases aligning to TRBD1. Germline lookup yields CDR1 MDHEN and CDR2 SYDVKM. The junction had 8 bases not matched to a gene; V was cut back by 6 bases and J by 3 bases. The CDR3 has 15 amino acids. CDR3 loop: CASSPGTGRDYGYTF. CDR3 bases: TGTGCCAGCAGCCCCGGGACAGGGCGGGACTATGGCTACACCTTC.

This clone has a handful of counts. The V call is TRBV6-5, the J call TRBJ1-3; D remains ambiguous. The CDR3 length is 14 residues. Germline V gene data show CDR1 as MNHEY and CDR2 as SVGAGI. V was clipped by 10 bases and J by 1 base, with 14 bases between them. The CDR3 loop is CATKYRGSGNTIYF. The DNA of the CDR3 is TGTGCCACTAAATACCGGGGATCTGGAAACACCATATATTTT.

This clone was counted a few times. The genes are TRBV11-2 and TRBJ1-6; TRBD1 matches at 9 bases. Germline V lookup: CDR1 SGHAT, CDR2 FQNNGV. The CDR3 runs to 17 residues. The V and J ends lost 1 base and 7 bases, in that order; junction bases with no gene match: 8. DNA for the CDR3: TGTGCCAGCAGCTTAGGGCGGACAGGGGTTTGGAATTCACCCCTCCACTTT. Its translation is CASSLGRTGVWNSPLHF.

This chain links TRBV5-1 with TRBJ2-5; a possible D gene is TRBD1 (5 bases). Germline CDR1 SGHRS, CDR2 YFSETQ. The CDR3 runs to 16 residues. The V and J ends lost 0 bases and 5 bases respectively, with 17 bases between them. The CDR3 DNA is TGCGCCAGCAGCTTGGCTGGGCAGGGCTATAGGGAGACCCAGTACTTC. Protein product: CASSLAGQGYRETQYF.

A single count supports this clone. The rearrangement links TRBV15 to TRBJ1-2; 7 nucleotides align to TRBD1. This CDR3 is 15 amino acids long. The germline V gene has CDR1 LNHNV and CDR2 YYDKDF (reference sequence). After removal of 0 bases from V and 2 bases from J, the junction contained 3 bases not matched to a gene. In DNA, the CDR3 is TGTGCCACCAGCAGAGATCGGGACAGCAACTATGGCTACACCTTC. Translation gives CATSRDRDSNYGYTF.

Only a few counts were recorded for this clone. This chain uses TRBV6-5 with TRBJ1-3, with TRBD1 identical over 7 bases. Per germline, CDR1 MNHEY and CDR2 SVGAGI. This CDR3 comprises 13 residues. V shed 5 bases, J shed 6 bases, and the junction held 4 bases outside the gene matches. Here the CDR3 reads CASSRQGENTIYF. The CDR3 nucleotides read TGTGCCAGCAGTCGACAGGGCGAAAACACCATATATTTT.

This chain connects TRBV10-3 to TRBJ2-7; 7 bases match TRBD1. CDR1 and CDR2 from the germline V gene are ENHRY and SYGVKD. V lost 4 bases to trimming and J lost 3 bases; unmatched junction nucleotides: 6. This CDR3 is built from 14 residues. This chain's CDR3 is CAISARDRDYEQYF. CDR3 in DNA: TGTGCCATCAGTGCAAGGGACAGAGACTACGAGCAGTACTTC.

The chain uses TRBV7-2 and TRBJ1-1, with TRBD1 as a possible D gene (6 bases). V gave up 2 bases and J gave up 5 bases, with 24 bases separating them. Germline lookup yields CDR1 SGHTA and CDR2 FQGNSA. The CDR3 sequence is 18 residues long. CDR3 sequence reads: CASSLRSQFGFQGTEAFF. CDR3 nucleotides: TGTGCCAGCAGCTTAAGGTCGCAGTTTGGGTTCCAGGGGACTGAAGCTTTCTTT.

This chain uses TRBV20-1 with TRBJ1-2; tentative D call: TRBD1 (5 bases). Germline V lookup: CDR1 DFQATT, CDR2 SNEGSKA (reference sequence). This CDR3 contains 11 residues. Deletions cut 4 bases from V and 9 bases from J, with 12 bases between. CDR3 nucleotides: TGCAGTGCTAATAACAGGATAAGCTACACCTTC. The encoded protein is CSANNRISYTF.

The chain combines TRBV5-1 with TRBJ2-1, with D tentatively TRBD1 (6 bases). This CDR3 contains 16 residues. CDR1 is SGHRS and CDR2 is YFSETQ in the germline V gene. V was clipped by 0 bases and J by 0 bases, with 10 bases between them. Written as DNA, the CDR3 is TGCGCCAGCAGCTTGGAGTTGACAGGCTCCTACAATGAGCAGTTCTTC. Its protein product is CASSLELTGSYNEQFF.

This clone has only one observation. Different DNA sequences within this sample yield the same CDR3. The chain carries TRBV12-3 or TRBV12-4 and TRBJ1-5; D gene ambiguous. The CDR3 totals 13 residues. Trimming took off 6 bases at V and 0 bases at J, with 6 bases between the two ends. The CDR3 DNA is TGTGCCAGCAGCCTGGCTAGCAATCAGCCCCAGCATTTT. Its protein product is CASSLASNQPQHF.

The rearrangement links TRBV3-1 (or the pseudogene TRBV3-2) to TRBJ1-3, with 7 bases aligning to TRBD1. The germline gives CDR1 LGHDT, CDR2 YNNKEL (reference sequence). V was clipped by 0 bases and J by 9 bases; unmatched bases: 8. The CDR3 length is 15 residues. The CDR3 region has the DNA TGTGCCAGCAGCCAAGATCCCCGGCAGGGGGGCACCATATATTTT. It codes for CASSQDPRQGGTIYF.

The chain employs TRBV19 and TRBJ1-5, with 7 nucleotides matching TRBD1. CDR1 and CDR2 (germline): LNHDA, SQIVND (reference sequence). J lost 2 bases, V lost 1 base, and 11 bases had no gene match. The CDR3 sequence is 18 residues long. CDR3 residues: CASSIVAGGGRGNQPQHF. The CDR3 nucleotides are TGTGCCAGTAGTATAGTTGCGGGAGGGGGCCGGGGCAATCAGCCCCAGCATTTT.

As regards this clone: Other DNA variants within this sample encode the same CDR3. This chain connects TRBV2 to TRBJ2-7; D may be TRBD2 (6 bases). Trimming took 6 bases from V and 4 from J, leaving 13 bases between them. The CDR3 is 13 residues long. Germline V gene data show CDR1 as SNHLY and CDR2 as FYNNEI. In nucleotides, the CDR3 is TGTGCCAGCAGGGCTATTGGGGGGTACGAGCAGTACTTC. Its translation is CASRAIGGYEQYF.

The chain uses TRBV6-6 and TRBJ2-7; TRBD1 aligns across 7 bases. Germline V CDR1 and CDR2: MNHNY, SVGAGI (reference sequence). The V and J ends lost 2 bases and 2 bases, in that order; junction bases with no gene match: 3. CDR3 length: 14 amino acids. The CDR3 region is CASSYGTATYEQYF. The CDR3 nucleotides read TGTGCCAGCAGTTACGGGACAGCGACCTACGAGCAGTACTTC.

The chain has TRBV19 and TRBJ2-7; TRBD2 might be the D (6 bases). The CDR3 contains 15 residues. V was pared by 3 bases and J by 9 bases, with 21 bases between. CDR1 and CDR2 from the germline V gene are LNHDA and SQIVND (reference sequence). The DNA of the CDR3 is TGTGCCAGTAGTATCCTGAAGGAGGGTTTTTTTGTGCAGTACTTC. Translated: CASSILKEGFFVQYF. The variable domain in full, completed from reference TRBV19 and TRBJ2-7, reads DGGITQSPKYLFRKEGQNVTLSCEQNLNHDAMYWYRQDPGQGLRLIYYSQIVNDFQKGDIAEGYSVSREKKESFPLTVTSAQKNPTAFYLCASSILKEGFFVQYFGPGTRLTVT.

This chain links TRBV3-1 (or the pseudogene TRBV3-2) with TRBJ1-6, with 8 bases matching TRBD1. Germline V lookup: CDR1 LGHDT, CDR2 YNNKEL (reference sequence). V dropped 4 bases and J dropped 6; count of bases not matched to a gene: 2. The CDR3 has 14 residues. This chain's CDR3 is CASSRGQGNSPLHF. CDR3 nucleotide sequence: TGTGCCAGCAGCCGTGGACAGGGTAATTCACCCCTCCACTTT.

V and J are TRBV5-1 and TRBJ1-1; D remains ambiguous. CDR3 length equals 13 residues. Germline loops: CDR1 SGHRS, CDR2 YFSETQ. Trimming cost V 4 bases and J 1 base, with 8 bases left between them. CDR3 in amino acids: CASSPYKNTEAFF. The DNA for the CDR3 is TGCGCCAGCAGCCCTTACAAGAACACTGAAGCTTTCTTT.

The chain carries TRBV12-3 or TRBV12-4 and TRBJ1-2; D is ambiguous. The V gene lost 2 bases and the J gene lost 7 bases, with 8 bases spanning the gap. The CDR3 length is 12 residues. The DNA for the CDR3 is TGTGCCAGCAGTTTAACAAGTGGTGGCTACACCTTC. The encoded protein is CASSLTSGGYTF.

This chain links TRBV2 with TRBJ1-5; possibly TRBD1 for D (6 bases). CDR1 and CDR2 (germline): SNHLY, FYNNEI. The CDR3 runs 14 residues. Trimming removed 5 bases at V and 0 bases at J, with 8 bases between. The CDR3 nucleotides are TGTGCCAGCAGTCCAGGGGTTAGCAATCAGCCCCAGCATTTT. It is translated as CASSPGVSNQPQHF. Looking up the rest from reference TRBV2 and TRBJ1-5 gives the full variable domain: EPEVTQTPSHQVTQMGQEVILRCVPISNHLYFYWYRQILGQKVEFLVSFYNNEISEKSEIFDDQFSVERPDGSNFTLKIRSTKLEDSAMYFCASSPGVSNQPQHFGDGTRLSIL.

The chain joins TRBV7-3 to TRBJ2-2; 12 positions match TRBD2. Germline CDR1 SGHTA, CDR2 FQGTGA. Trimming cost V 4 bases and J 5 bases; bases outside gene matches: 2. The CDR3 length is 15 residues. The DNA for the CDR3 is TGTGCCAGCAGCTCAACTAGCGGGGGGACCGGGGAGCTGTTTTTT. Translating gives CASSSTSGGTGELFF. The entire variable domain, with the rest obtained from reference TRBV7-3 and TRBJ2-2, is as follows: GAGVSQTPSNKVTEKGKYVELRCDPISGHTALYWYRQSLGQGPEFLIYFQGTGAADDSGLPNDRFFAVRPEGSVSTLKIQRTERGDSAVYLCASSSTSGGTGELFFGEGSRLTVL.

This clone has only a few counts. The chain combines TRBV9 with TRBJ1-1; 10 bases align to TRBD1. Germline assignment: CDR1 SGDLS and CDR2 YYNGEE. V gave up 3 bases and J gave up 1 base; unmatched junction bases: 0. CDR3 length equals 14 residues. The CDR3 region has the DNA TGTGCCAGCAGCGGGACAGGGGGGAACACTGAAGCTTTCTTT. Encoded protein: CASSGTGGNTEAFF.

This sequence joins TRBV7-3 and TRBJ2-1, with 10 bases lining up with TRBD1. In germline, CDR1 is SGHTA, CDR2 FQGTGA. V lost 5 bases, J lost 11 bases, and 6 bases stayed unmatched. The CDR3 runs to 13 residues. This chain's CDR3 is CASSPGTGDKQFF. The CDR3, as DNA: TGTGCCAGCAGCCCCGGGACAGGGGATAAGCAGTTCTTC.

The CDR3 coding sequence is TGTGCCAGTACCCGGGACAGGGCTGAATACACTGAAGCTTTCTTT. Its protein product is CASTRDRAEYTEAFF. The chain couples TRBV19 to TRBJ1-1; TRBD1 aligns across 9 bases. There are 15 residues in the CDR3. V lost 7 bases and J lost 3; bases outside the gene matches: 9. Germline V lookup: CDR1 LNHDA, CDR2 SQIVND (reference sequence). Variable domain in full (rest from reference TRBV19 and TRBJ1-1): DGGITQSPKYLFRKEGQNVTLSCEQNLNHDAMYWYRQDPGQGLRLIYYSQIVNDFQKGDIAEGYSVSREKKESFPLTVTSAQKNPTAFYLCASTRDRAEYTEAFFGQGTRLTVV.

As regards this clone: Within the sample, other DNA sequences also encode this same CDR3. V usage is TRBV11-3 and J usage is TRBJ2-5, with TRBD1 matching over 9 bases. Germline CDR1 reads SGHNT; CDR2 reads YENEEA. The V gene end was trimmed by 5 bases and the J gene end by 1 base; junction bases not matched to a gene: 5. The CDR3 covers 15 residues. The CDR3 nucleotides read TGTGCCAGCAGCCCCGGACAGGGGCCCCAAGAGACCCAGTACTTC. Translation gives CASSPGQGPQETQYF. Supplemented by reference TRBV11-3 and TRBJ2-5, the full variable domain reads EAGVVQSPRYKIIEKKQPVAFWCNPISGHNTLYWYLQNLGQGPELLIRYENEEAVDDSQLPKDRFSAERLKGVDSTLKIQPAELGDSAVYLCASSPGQGPQETQYFGPGTRLLVL.

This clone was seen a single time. CDR3 in amino acids: CASSSRGNTGELFF. DNA for the CDR3: TGCGCCAGCAGTTCACGGGGAAACACCGGGGAGCTGTTTTTT. J is TRBJ2-2 and V is TRBV5-1; weak D call: TRBD2 (5 bases). Germline CDR1 SGHRS, CDR2 YFSETQ. The CDR3 extends over 14 amino acids. The V end was cut by 5 bases, the J end by 2 bases, with 10 bases between.

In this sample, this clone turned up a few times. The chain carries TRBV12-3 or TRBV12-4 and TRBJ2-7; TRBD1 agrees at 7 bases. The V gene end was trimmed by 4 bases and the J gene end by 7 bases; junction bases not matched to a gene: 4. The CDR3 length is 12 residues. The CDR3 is CASSSTGLEQYF. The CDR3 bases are TGTGCCAGCAGTTCGACAGGGTTAGAGCAGTACTTC.